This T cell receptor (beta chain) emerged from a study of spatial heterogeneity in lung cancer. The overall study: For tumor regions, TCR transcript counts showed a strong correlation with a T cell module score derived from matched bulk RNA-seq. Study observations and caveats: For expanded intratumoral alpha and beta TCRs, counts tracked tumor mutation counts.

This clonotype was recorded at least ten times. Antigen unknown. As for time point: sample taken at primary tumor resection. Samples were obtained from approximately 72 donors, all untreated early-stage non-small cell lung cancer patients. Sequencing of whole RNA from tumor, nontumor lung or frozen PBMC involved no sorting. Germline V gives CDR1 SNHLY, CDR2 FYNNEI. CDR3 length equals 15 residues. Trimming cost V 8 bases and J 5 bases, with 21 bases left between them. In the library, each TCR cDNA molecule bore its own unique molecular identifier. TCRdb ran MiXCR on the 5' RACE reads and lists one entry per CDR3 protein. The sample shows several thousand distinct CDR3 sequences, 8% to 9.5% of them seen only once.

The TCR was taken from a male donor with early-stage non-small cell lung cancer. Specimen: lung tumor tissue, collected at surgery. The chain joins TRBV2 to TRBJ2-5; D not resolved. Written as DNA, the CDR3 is TGTGCCAGCGTCCGCGGCCAAAGGGCCGGGGAGACCCAGTACTTC. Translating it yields CASVRGQRAGETQYF.